This T cell receptor (beta chain) was captured in a study of blood T cell repertoires in COVID-19. Overall study: The United States, Italy and Spain were the sources of the acute and convalescent COVID-19 samples. PBMCs, B-cell-depleted T cells, or T cells were the source of the cDNA or gDNA that made up the material.

The assay was immunoSEQ multiplex PCR, and TCRdb's table has in-frame clones only and misses some. In the table there are 180,000 or so clones, around 86% of which are singletons. V shed 2 bases and J 4 bases; nucleotides not matched to a gene: 7. CDR1 and CDR2 from the germline V gene are KGHSH and LQKENI. This CDR3 has 16 residues. The specimen was peripheral blood. The TCR originated in a man between 60 and 75 years old with acute or convalescent COVID-19. This sequence joins TRBV18 and TRBJ2-2; 7 bases fit TRBD1. The CDR3 coding sequence is TGTGCCAGCTCACCAACAGGGGCGAGGGGCACCGGGGAGCTGTTTTTT. It is translated as CASSPTGARGTGELFF.